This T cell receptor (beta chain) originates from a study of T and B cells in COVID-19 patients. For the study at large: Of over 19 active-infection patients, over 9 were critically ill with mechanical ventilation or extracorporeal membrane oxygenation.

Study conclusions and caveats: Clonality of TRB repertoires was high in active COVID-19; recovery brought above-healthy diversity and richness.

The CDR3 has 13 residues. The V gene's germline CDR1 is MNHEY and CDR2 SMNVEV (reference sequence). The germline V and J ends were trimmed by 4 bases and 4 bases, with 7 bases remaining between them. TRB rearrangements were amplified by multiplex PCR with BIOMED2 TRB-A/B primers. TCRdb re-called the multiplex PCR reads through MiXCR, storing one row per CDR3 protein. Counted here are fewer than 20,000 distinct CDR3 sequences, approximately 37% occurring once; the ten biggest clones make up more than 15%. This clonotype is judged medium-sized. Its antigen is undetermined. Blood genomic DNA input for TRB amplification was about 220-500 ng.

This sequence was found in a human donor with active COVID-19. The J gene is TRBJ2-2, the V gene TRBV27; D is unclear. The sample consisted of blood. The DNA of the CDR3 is TGTGCCAGCAGTTATTCCATCACCGGGGAGCTGTTTTTT. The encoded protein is CASSYSITGELFF.